The rows below give T cell receptor beta chains drawn from one sample of a study of shared clonotypes between healthy human individuals. Clones were read by immunoSEQ multiplex PCR, and TCRdb kept only the in-frame ones, dropping some. The sample has millions of clones; less than 95% are singletons. Input material: naive CD8+ T cells sorted from blood. Receptors originate from a man between 18 and 35 years old in good health. CDR3s include the opening cysteine and the closing phenylalanine or tryptophan. A D gene is named only where the DNA matches it firmly.

TRBV6-1	TRBD1	TRBJ1-4	CASQTGDEKLFF	TGTGCCAGCCAGACAGGGGACGAAAAACTGTTTTTT
TRBV4-3	.	TRBJ1-2	CASSLLLGEGEWSYGYTF	TGCGCCAGCAGCCTCCTTCTGGGGGAAGGGGAGTGGTCCTATGGCTACACCTTC
TRBV27	.	TRBJ2-6	CASSFGFSGANVLTF	TGTGCCAGCAGTTTTGGCTTCTCTGGGGCCAACGTCCTGACTTTC
TRBV2	TRBD1	TRBJ2-7	CASSAGQAAYEQYF	TGTGCCAGCAGTGCAGGACAGGCAGCCTACGAGCAGTACTTC
TRBV5-1	TRBD1	TRBJ2-6	CASSLGPGQGEGANVLTF	TGCGCCAGCAGCTTGGGACCGGGACAGGGTGAAGGGGCCAACGTCCTGACTTTC
TRBV7-8	.	TRBJ1-1	CASSLGGRTDAFF	TGTGCCAGCAGCTTAGGGGGTCGGACGGACGCTTTCTTT
TRBV7-9	.	TRBJ2-1	CASSLAAQVPRGEQFF	TGTGCCAGCAGCTTAGCCGCACAGGTACCCCGGGGGGAGCAGTTCTTC
TRBV27	.	TRBJ2-1	CASSFSRSNYNEQFF	TGTGCCAGCAGTTTTTCGCGGTCTAACTACAATGAGCAGTTCTTC
TRBV28	.	TRBJ2-5	CASSFGYQETQYF	TGTGCCAGCAGTTTTGGTTACCAAGAGACCCAGTACTTC
TRBV5-4	.	TRBJ2-7	CASSLRGGVGNEQYF	TGTGCCAGCAGCTTGCGAGGCGGGGTTGGGAACGAGCAGTACTTC
TRBV4-1	.	TRBJ1-1	CASSQATTEAFF	TGCGCCAGCAGCCAAGCTACAACTGAAGCTTTCTTT
TRBV5-4	.	TRBJ1-3	CASSLVRHLSGNTIYF	TGTGCCAGCAGCTTGGTGAGACATCTTTCTGGAAACACCATATATTTT
TRBV11-2	TRBD2	TRBJ2-3	CASSSRLAGGYTDTQYF	TGTGCCAGCAGCTCCAGACTAGCGGGGGGGTACACAGATACGCAGTATTTT
TRBV6-1	.	TRBJ2-2	CASSEYGYGNTGELFF	TGTGCCAGCAGTGAATACGGCTACGGGAACACCGGGGAGCTGTTTTTT
TRBV15	.	TRBJ2-7	CATSRDSGLGEQYF	TGTGCCACCAGCAGAGATTCGGGACTTGGCGAGCAGTACTTC